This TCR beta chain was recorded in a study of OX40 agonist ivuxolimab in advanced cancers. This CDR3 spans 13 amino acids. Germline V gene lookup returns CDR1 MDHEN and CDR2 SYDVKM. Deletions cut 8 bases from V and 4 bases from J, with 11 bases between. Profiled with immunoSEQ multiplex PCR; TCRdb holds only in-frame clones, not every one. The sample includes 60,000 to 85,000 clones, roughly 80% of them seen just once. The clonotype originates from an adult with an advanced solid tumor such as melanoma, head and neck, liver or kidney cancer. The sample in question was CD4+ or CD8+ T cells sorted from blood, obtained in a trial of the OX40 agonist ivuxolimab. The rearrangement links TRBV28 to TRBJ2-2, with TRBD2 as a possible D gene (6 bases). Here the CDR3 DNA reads TGTGCCAGCCGGGTGGGGGGCACCGGGGAGCTGTTTTTT. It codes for CASRVGGTGELFF. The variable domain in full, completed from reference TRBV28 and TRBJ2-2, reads DVKVTQSSRYLVKRTGEKVFLECVQDMDHENMFWYRQDPGLGLRLIYFSYDVKMKEKGDIPEGYSVSREKKERFSLILESASTNQTSMYLCASRVGGTGELFFGEGSRLTVL.